Listed here is a single T cell receptor (beta chain). The record originates from a study of human T cells and chemical hapten exposure. As to time point: pre-sensitization, week 0. The treatment here: therapeutic diphenylcyclopropenone sensitization with weekly scalp DPC. TCRdb reprocessed the RACE reads with MiXCR, giving one entry per CDR3 protein. The sample contains 60,000 to 70,000 distinct CDR3 sequences, 11% of which appear only once. From germline, CDR1 is SGHDT and CDR2 YYEEEE. The CDR3 is 12 amino acids. V lost 0 bases, J lost 5 bases, and 6 bases lay in between. The chain is built from TRBV5-6 and TRBJ2-7; D gene unclear. The sample here was whole blood, taken in connection with sensitization to the hapten diphenylcyclopropenone (DPC). The TCR was taken from a woman in her fifties or sixties with alopecia areata. Some clones in this sample may be carry-over from other donors' samples. The CDR3 loop is CASSLGSHEQYF. Written as DNA, the CDR3 is TGTGCCAGCAGCTTGGGGTCTCACGAGCAGTACTTC.